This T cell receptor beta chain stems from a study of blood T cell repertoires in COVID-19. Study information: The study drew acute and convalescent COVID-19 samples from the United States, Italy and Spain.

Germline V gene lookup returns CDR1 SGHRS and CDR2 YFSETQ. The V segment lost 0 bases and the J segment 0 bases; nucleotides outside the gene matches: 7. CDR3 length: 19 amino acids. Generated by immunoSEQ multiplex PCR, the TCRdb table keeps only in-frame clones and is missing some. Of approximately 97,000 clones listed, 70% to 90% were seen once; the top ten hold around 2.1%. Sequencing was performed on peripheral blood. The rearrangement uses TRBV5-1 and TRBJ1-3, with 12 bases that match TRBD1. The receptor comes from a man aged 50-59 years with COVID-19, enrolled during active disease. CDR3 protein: CASSLAGTGGPFSGNTIYF. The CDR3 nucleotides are TGCGCCAGCAGCTTGGCAGGGACAGGGGGCCCCTTCTCTGGAAACACCATATATTTT.